This T cell receptor beta chain came from a study of T cell changes during pregnancy in multiple sclerosis (dated by TCRdb to about 2019). Looking at the study overall: Changes in the T cell repertoire over the course of pregnancy were examined in this study in women with multiple sclerosis.

There are 12 amino acids in the CDR3, from cysteine to phenylalanine inclusive. The sequence is cut down to CDR3 DNA, 36 bases in frame from base 1. After removal of 7 bases from V and 10 bases from J, the junction retains 10 bases not matched to a gene. In the germline V gene, CDR1 corresponds to SQVTM and CDR2 to ANQGSEA. A word on this clone: Its binding antigen is unknown. Base qualities are not at hand, and no much larger clone is one base apart.

The library was built by means of the immunoSEQ multiplex PCR assay. As stored in TCRdb, this immuneACCESS dataset retains in-frame rearrangements with V and J assigned. A fraction of the clones does not appear; measured against another copy, unresolved V genes explain less than half of the discrepancy, and the remainder lacks a known reason. Counted in this sample were about 35,000 clones; around 93% of them appeared once. In total, the top ten clones hold 0.41% of the sample. This receptor chain uses TRBV29-1 and TRBJ1-1, with 9 bases in between that match TRBD1. This specimen consisted of CD4+ T cells from peripheral blood mononuclear cells, obtained in the first trimester of pregnancy. This TCR came from a female donor with multiple sclerosis, enrolled in a pregnancy study. The DNA sequence is as follows: TGCAGCGCCGGGACAGGGTGGCCGGGAGCTTTCTTT. Its protein reads: CSAGTGWPGAFF.